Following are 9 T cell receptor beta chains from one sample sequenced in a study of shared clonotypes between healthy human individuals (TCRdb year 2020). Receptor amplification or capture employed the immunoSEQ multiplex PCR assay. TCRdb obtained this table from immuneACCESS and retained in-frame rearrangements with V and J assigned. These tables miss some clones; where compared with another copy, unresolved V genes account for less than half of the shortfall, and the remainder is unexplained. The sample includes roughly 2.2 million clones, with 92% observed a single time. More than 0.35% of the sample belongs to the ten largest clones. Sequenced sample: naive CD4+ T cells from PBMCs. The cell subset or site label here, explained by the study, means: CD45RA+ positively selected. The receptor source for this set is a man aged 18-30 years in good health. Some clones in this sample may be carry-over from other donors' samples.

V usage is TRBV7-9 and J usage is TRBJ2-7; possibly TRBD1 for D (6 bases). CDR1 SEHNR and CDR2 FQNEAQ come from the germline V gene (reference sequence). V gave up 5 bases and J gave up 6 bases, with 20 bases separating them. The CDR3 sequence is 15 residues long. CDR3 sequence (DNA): TGTGCCAGCAGCCCCCGTTCGACAGGAAAGAGCGAGCAGTACTTC. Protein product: CASSPRSTGKSEQYF.

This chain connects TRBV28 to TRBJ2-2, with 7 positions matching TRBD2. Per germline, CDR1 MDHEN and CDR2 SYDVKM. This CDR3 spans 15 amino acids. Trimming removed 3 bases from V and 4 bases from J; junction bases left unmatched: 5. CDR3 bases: TGTGCCAGCAGTTTGGGAGGGATCGCCACCGGGGAGCTGTTTTTT. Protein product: CASSLGGIATGELFF.

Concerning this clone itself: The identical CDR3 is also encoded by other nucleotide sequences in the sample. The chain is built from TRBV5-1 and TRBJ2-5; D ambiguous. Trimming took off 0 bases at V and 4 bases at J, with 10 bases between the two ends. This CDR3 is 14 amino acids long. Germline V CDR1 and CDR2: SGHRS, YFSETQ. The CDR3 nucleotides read TGCGCCAGCAGCTTGGGGGGTCTGGGAGAGACCCAGTACTTC. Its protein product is CASSLGGLGETQYF.

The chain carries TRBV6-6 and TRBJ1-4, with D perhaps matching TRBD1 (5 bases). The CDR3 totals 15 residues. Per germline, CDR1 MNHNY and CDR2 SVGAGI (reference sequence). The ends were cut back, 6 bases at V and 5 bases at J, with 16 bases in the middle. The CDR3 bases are TGTGCCAGCAGCTCAGAACGACAGTGGAATGAAAAACTGTTTTTT. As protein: CASSSERQWNEKLFF.

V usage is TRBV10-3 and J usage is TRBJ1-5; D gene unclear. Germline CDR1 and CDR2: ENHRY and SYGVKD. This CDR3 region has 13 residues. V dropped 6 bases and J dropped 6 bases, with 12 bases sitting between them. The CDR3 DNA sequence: TGTGCCATCAGCCCAGATGTAAGTCAGCCCCAGCATTTT. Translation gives CAISPDVSQPQHF.

Here the CDR3 reads CASSLARKEATEAFF. As DNA, the CDR3 is TGCGCCAGCAGCTTGGCCCGAAAGGAAGCTACTGAAGCTTTCTTT. The chain carries TRBV5-1 and TRBJ1-1, with D unresolved. The CDR3 covers 15 residues. V was cut by 0 bases and J by 5 bases, with 14 bases left in between. Germline V gives CDR1 SGHRS, CDR2 YFSETQ.

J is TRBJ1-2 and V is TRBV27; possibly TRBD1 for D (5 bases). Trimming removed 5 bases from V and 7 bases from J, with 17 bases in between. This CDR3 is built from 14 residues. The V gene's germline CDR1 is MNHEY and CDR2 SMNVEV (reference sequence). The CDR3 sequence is CASSPSGQAGGYTF. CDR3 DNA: TGTGCCAGCAGTCCGTCGGGGCAGGCGGGTGGCTACACCTTC.

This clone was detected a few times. This chain's CDR3 is CASSQDARGAATEAFF. The DNA for the CDR3 is TGTGCCAGCAGCCAAGATGCTCGAGGGGCAGCCACTGAAGCTTTCTTT. The J gene is TRBJ1-1, the V gene TRBV4-2; tentatively, D is TRBD1 (5 bases). This CDR3 region has 16 residues. V lost 0 bases, J lost 4 bases, and 15 bases lay in between. Germline CDR1 and CDR2: LGHNA and YNFKEQ.

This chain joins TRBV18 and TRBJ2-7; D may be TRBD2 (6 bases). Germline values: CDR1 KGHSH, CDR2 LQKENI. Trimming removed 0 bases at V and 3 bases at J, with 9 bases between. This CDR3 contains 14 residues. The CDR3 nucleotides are TGTGCCAGCTCACCACCGTCTAGCGACTACGAGCAGTACTTC. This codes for CASSPPSSDYEQYF.